The 30 T cell receptor beta chains below were found in one sample sequenced in a study of shared clonotypes between healthy human individuals. Sequenced by immunoSEQ multiplex PCR; TCRdb stores in-frame clones only, minus some. The sample shows 170,000 or so clones, 66% of them seen only once. Sequencing was performed on memory CD4+ T cells sorted from blood. Subset here: CD45RA-negative fraction. These receptors were taken from a man under 40 in good health.

The rearrangement joins TRBV28 to TRBJ1-2, with D perhaps TRBD1 (6 bases). This CDR3 contains 13 residues. Germline V CDR1 and CDR2: MDHEN, SYDVKM. Trimming pared 4 bases from V and 7 bases from J, leaving 13 bases between. CDR3 in amino acids: CASSYNRDLGYTF. The DNA of the CDR3 is TGTGCCAGCAGTTATAACAGGGACCTTGGCTACACCTTC.

This chain uses TRBV29-1 with TRBJ2-1, with D unresolved. This CDR3 has 12 amino acids. Germline CDR1 reads SQVTM; CDR2 reads ANQGSEA. V lost 8 bases and J 7 bases, leaving 15 bases between the germline ends. The CDR3 here is CSFSYQVNEQFF. CDR3 in DNA: TGCAGCTTCAGTTACCAGGTGAATGAGCAGTTCTTC.

The chain employs TRBV29-1 and TRBJ2-7, with 9 positions matching TRBD2. The CDR3 loop spans 15 amino acids. The germline V gene has CDR1 SQVTM and CDR2 ANQGSEA. With 6 bases clipped from V and 0 bases from J, the junction kept 9 bases outside the gene matches. Here the CDR3 DNA reads TGCAGCGTCAGTAGCGGGAGAACCATCTCCTACGAGCAGTACTTC. It translates to CSVSSGRTISYEQYF.

This clone was recorded only once. The chain has TRBV6-6 and TRBJ2-2, with 7 bases matching TRBD2. The J segment lost 0 bases and the V segment lost 6 bases, leaving 7 bases of the junction unmatched. Germline CDR1 and CDR2: MNHNY and SVGAGI (reference sequence). The CDR3 is made up of 16 amino acids. The CDR3, as DNA: TGTGCCAGCAGAGTACTAGCGAGCCCGAACACCGGGGAGCTGTTTTTT. Its translation: CASRVLASPNTGELFF.

This chain connects TRBV7-3 to TRBJ1-1; perhaps TRBD1 as D (5 bases). The CDR3 consists of 15 residues. Germline-derived CDR1 and CDR2 are SGHTA and FQGTGA. V dropped 5 bases and J dropped 1 base, with 14 bases sitting between them. Written as DNA, the CDR3 is TGTGCCAGCAGCCTCGGGACGAATACGAACACTGAAGCTTTCTTT. Protein: CASSLGTNTNTEAFF.

This sequence joins TRBV28 and TRBJ2-1; no reliable D call. CDR1 is MDHEN and CDR2 is SYDVKM in the germline V gene. V shed 5 bases and J shed 0 bases, with 11 bases lying between them. The CDR3 covers 15 residues. CDR3: CASSGQVSSYNEQFF. The DNA of the CDR3 is TGTGCCAGCAGTGGGCAGGTGAGCTCCTACAATGAGCAGTTCTTC.

The chain recombines TRBV15 with TRBJ2-2, with 9 bases matching TRBD2. With V trimmed by 5 bases and J by 6 bases, 10 bases remained unmatched. There are 16 residues in the CDR3. Germline V lookup: CDR1 LNHNV, CDR2 YYDKDF (reference sequence). Here the CDR3 reads CATSRVLAGGAGELFF. The DNA for the CDR3 is TGTGCCACCAGCCGCGTGTTGGCGGGAGGGGCCGGGGAGCTGTTTTTT.

The V and J genes are TRBV10-3 and TRBJ2-5, with 7 positions matching TRBD1. The trim removed 6 bases at V and 3 bases at J, leaving 7 bases unmatched. Germline lookup yields CDR1 ENHRY and CDR2 SYGVKD. This CDR3 comprises 14 residues. This CDR3 reads CAIRSGQAEETQYF. CDR3 in DNA: TGTGCCATCAGGTCTGGACAGGCCGAAGAGACCCAGTACTTC.

This clone appeared once. This chain uses TRBV5-1 with TRBJ2-7; a possible D gene is TRBD2 (5 bases). Trimming pared 0 bases from V and 2 bases from J, leaving 12 bases between. There are 15 residues in the CDR3. Germline CDR1 SGHRS, CDR2 YFSETQ. CDR3 region: CASSLEAAAAYEQYF. The CDR3 DNA reads TGCGCCAGCAGCTTGGAAGCGGCAGCAGCCTACGAGCAGTACTTC.

The chain recombines TRBV29-1 with TRBJ1-1; TRBD1 might be the D (5 bases). V gave up 7 bases and J gave up 0 bases, with 18 bases separating them. Germline V lookup: CDR1 SQVTM, CDR2 ANQGSEA. The CDR3 contains 15 residues. CDR3 nucleotide sequence: TGCAGCGGCGGGCCAGGGTGGGGGATGAACACTGAAGCTTTCTTT. Translating gives CSGGPGWGMNTEAFF.

The V gene is TRBV9, the J gene TRBJ2-3, with unresolved D. Germline-derived CDR1 and CDR2 are SGDLS and YYNGEE. The length of the CDR3 is 15 residues. With 3 bases removed from V and 1 base from J, the gap between germline ends came to 12 bases. The DNA for the CDR3 is TGTGCCAGCAGCGCTGTAGGCGCCCGCACAGATACGCAGTATTTT. This sequence encodes CASSAVGARTDTQYF.

The V call is TRBV6-1, the J call TRBJ2-3; possibly TRBD2 for D (6 bases). There are 13 residues in the CDR3. Trimming took 3 bases from V and 10 from J, leaving 14 bases between them. Germline CDR1 reads MNHNS; CDR2 reads SASEGT. CDR3 in amino acids: CASSETSGVSQYF. The CDR3 DNA follows: TGTGCCAGCAGTGAGACCTCGGGAGTATCGCAGTATTTT.

This clone was detected a few times. The chain links TRBV27 to TRBJ2-1; D perhaps matches TRBD2 (6 bases). The CDR3 sequence is 14 residues long. Germline V gene lookup returns CDR1 MNHEY and CDR2 SMNVEV (reference sequence). Deletions cut 6 bases from V and 3 bases from J, with 12 bases between. The CDR3 reads CASSVSGFYNEQFF. The CDR3, as DNA: TGTGCCAGCAGCGTTAGCGGCTTCTACAATGAGCAGTTCTTC.

The chain combines TRBV7-8 with TRBJ1-5, with D hard to call. Between the trimmed V and J ends, which lost 1 base and 3 bases, there was a span of 13 bases. Germline V gene sequence: CDR1 SGHVS, CDR2 FQNEAQ. CDR3 length: 16 amino acids. The CDR3: CASSLGPAVYNQPQHF. The CDR3 coding sequence is TGTGCCAGCAGCTTAGGCCCAGCGGTGTACAATCAGCCCCAGCATTTT.

The chain couples TRBV6-4 to TRBJ2-1; TRBD2 agrees at 12 bases. The CDR3 has 17 residues. Germline V gene lookup returns CDR1 MRHNA and CDR2 SNTAGT. Trimming at V came to 5 bases and at J to 7 bases, leaving 12 bases not matched to a gene. CDR3 sequence (DNA): TGTGCCAGCAGTCCGACTAGCGGGAGACTAGTTGGGAATGAGCAGTTCTTC. This translates into CASSPTSGRLVGNEQFF.

The chain couples TRBV7-2 to TRBJ2-7; a weak D match, TRBD1 (6 bases). The germline V gene encodes CDR1 SGHTA and CDR2 FQGNSA. The CDR3 runs 15 residues. V was trimmed by 5 bases and J by 2 bases, leaving 16 bases between them. CDR3 sequence (DNA): TGTGCCAGCAGCCGTGCGGCAGGGGTCGCCTACGAGCAGTACTTC. Protein sequence: CASSRAAGVAYEQYF.

This clone occurred a few times. The J gene is TRBJ1-3, the V gene TRBV29-1; D is ambiguous. CDR3 size: 13 residues. CDR1 is SQVTM and CDR2 is ANQGSEA in the germline V gene. V was cut by 2 bases and J by 3 bases, with 8 bases left in between. Here the CDR3 DNA reads TGCAGCGTTGAACCGACGATTGGAAACACCATATATTTT. This gives the protein CSVEPTIGNTIYF. Drawing the rest from reference TRBV29-1 and TRBJ1-3, the complete variable domain is SAVISQKPSRDICQRGTSLTIQCQVDSQVTMMFWYRQQPGQSLTLIATANQGSEATYESGFVIDKFPISRPNLTFSTLTVSNMSPEDSSIYLCSVEPTIGNTIYFGEGSWLTVV.

The chain is built from TRBV19 and TRBJ2-5; 8 nucleotides align to TRBD2. The V segment lost 10 bases and the J segment 5 bases; nucleotides outside the gene matches: 9. The CDR3 has 13 residues. CDR1 and CDR2 from the germline V gene are LNHDA and SQIVND (reference sequence). CDR3 sequence reads: CATQPSGSETQYF. The DNA for the CDR3 is TGTGCCACTCAACCGAGCGGGAGTGAGACCCAGTACTTC.

The genes are TRBV7-9 and TRBJ2-1; 11 positions match TRBD2. This CDR3 contains 13 residues. Germline V lookup: CDR1 SEHNR, CDR2 FQNEAQ (reference sequence). V lost 4 bases to trimming and J lost 9 bases; unmatched junction nucleotides: 2. CDR3 sequence reads: CASSSTSGGEQFF. CDR3 coding DNA: TGTGCCAGCAGCTCAACTAGCGGGGGTGAGCAGTTCTTC. Full variable domain (remainder filled in from reference TRBV7-9 and TRBJ2-1): DTGVSQNPRHKITKRGQNVTFRCDPISEHNRLYWYRQTLGQGPEFLTYFQNEAQLEKSRLLSDRFSAERPKGSFSTLEIQRTEQGDSAMYLCASSSTSGGEQFFGPGTRLTVL.

V gene TRBV7-9 combines with J gene TRBJ1-3; no firm D call. Trimming left V 5 bases short and J 2 bases short, with 7 bases between. Germline CDR1 is SEHNR and CDR2 is FQNEAQ (reference sequence). This CDR3 is built from 13 residues. The CDR3 DNA reads as TGTGCCAGCAGCAAAATGACTGGAAACACCATATATTTT. Its protein product is CASSKMTGNTIYF. The variable domain in full, completed from reference TRBV7-9 and TRBJ1-3, reads DTGVSQNPRHKITKRGQNVTFRCDPISEHNRLYWYRQTLGQGPEFLTYFQNEAQLEKSRLLSDRFSAERPKGSFSTLEIQRTEQGDSAMYLCASSKMTGNTIYFGEGSWLTVV.

This clone turned up a few times. J is TRBJ1-4 and V is TRBV5-1; D is unresolved. The CDR3 spans 14 residues. Germline assignment: CDR1 SGHRS and CDR2 YFSETQ. The V end lost 3 bases, the J end lost 0 bases, and 6 bases lay between the germline ends. The CDR3 region is CASSSEATNEKLFF. The DNA of the CDR3 is TGCGCCAGCAGCTCGGAGGCAACTAATGAAAAACTGTTTTTT.

This chain joins TRBV5-6 and TRBJ1-4; D is unresolved. Per germline, CDR1 SGHDT and CDR2 YYEEEE. V was clipped by 0 bases and J by 8 bases, with 14 bases between them. This CDR3 spans 15 amino acids. The CDR3, as DNA: TGTGCCAGCAGCTTGGGGGTAACTATTGGAGAAAAACTGTTTTTT. Translating gives CASSLGVTIGEKLFF.

This clone was found a few times. The chain joins TRBV6-6 to TRBJ2-3, with D possibly TRBD1 on 6 matching bases. CDR1 and CDR2 from the germline V gene are MNHNY and SVGAGI (reference sequence). Trimming took 6 bases from V and 4 from J, leaving 8 bases between them. CDR3 length: 12 amino acids. The CDR3 DNA is TGTGCCAGCAGCAGGACAGCAGATACGCAGTATTTT. It is translated as CASSRTADTQYF.

This clone was seen more than once but under ten times. The V gene is TRBV5-5, the J gene TRBJ2-7, with TRBD2 matching over 7 bases. Germline values: CDR1 SGHKS, CDR2 YYEKEE (reference sequence). The V gene end was trimmed by 4 bases and the J gene end by 5 bases; junction bases not matched to a gene: 9. The CDR3 is 14 residues long. The CDR3 here is CASSRRGEANEQYF. The CDR3 region has the DNA TGTGCCAGCAGCCGACGGGGGGAGGCGAACGAGCAGTACTTC.

V usage is TRBV28 and J usage is TRBJ2-7; D call uncertain. Trimming took 6 bases from V and 6 from J, leaving 15 bases between them. This CDR3 region has 13 residues. Looked up from germline, CDR1 is MDHEN and CDR2 is SYDVKM. CDR3 in DNA: TGTGCCAGCAGGGCTACATCCACCGGCGAGCAGTACTTC. Its protein is CASRATSTGEQYF.

The chain joins TRBV11-3 to TRBJ2-1, with a possible D match to TRBD1 (5 bases). CDR3 length: 18 residues. From germline, CDR1 is SGHNT and CDR2 YENEEA. V was shortened by 4 bases and J by 6 bases, with 25 bases between the two germline ends. In DNA form, the CDR3 reads TGTGCCAGCAGCTCCAGTAGGGGTTTTGGCCCCGAGGTCAATGAGCAGTTCTTC. It yields the protein CASSSSRGFGPEVNEQFF.

The chain couples TRBV5-4 to TRBJ2-7; the D gene is possibly TRBD2 (5 bases). The CDR3 is made up of 12 amino acids. Germline V gene data show CDR1 as SGHNT and CDR2 as YYREEE (reference sequence). Trimming stripped 4 bases from V and 7 bases from J, with 12 bases between. CDR3 nucleotide sequence: TGTGCCAGCAGCCCCCGGTCGGGGGAGCAGTACTTC. Translated: CASSPRSGEQYF.

The J gene is TRBJ1-4, the V gene TRBV28; 7 bases agree with TRBD1. This CDR3 is 15 amino acids long. Germline CDR1 is MDHEN and CDR2 is SYDVKM. J lost 4 bases, V lost 6 bases, and 8 bases had no gene match. Written as DNA, the CDR3 is TGTGCCAGCAGAGGGGCACAGGGGCATAATGAAAAACTGTTTTTT. This sequence encodes CASRGAQGHNEKLFF.

The J gene is TRBJ2-3, the V gene TRBV21-1; no DNA check was done on the table's D call, TRBD2. TRBV21-1 is tagged as a pseudogene. The CDR3 loop spans 21 amino acids. The CDR3 DNA sequence: TGTGCCAGCAGCAAAGGATGTTCCCCCGGGAGAGGGGCACAGGCGACAGATACGCAGTATTTT. Protein sequence: CASSKGCSPGRGAQATDTQYF.

This chain uses TRBV9 with TRBJ2-3; D is possibly TRBD2 (6 bases). Germline V gene lookup returns CDR1 SGDLS and CDR2 YYNGEE. The CDR3 length is 16 residues. V was cut by 4 bases and J by 0 bases, with 15 bases left in between. CDR3 sequence: CASSWRDGTSTDTQYF. Written as DNA, the CDR3 is TGTGCCAGCAGCTGGCGGGACGGGACTAGCACAGATACGCAGTATTTT.